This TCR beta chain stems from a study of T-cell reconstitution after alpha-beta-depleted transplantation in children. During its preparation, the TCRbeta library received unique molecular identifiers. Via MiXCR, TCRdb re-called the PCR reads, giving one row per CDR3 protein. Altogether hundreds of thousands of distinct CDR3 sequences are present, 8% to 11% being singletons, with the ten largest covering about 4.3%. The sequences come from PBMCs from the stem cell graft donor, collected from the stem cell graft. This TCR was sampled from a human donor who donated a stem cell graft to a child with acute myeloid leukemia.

CDR3 DNA sequence: TGCAGCGTTAGGGGGAACACTGAAGCTTTCTTT. Protein product: CSVRGNTEAFF. The chain links TRBV29-1 to TRBJ1-1, with a tentative D call TRBD1 (5 bases). With 5 bases removed from V and 1 base from J, the gap between germline ends came to 5 bases. From germline, CDR1 is SQVTM and CDR2 ANQGSEA. The CDR3 extends over 11 amino acids.